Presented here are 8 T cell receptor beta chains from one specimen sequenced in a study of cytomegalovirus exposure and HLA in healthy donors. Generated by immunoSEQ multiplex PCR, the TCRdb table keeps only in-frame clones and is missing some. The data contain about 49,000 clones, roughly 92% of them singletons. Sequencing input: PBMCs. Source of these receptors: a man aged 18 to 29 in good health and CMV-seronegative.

The CDR3 loop is CASSVGTGGLSTGELFF. The CDR3 DNA follows: TGTGCCAGCAGCGTAGGGACGGGGGGGTTGAGCACCGGGGAGCTGTTTTTT. This rearrangement joins TRBV9 to TRBJ2-2, with 8 bases matching TRBD2. Germline V gives CDR1 SGDLS, CDR2 YYNGEE. V lost 0 bases to trimming and J lost 4 bases; unmatched junction nucleotides: 8. The CDR3 is 17 residues long. Combining the CDR3 with reference TRBV9 and TRBJ2-2 gives the whole variable domain DSGVTQTPKHLITATGQRVTLRCSPRSGDLSVYWYQQSLDQGLQFLIQYYNGEERAKGNILERFSAQQFPDLHSELNLSSLELGDSALYFCASSVGTGGLSTGELFFGEGSRLTVL.

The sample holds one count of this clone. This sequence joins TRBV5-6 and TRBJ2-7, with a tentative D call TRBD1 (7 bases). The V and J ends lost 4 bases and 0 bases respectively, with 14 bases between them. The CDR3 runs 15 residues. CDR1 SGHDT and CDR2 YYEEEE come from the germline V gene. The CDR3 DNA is TGTGCCAGCAGCGGAGGGGGCTCCCCCTCCTACGAGCAGTACTTC. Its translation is CASSGGGSPSYEQYF.

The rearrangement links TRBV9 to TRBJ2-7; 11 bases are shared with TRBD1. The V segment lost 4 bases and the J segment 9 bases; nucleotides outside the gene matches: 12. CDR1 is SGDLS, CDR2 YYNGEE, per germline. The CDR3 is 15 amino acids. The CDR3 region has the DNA TGTGCCAGCAGCCCACAGCGGGACAGGGGGTCCTCGCAGTACTTC. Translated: CASSPQRDRGSSQYF.

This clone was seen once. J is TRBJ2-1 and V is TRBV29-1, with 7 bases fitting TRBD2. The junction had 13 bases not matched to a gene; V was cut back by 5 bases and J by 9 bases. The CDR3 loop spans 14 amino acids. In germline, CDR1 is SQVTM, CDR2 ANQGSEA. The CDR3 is CSVRLNFPGGEQFF. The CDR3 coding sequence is TGCAGCGTTCGCCTGAACTTTCCGGGAGGTGAGCAGTTCTTC.

The CDR3 here is CSVAGGGSYNEQFF. As DNA, the CDR3 is TGCAGCGTTGCGGGGGGAGGCTCCTACAATGAGCAGTTCTTC. The genes are TRBV29-1 and TRBJ2-1; 7 positions match TRBD2. This CDR3 spans 14 amino acids. The germline gives CDR1 SQVTM, CDR2 ANQGSEA. V was pared by 4 bases and J by 0 bases, with 3 bases of the junction left unmatched.

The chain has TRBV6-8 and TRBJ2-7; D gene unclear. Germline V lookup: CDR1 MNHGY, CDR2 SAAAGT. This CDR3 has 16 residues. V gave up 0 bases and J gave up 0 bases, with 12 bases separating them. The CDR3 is CASSYSIPRSSYEQYF. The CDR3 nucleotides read TGTGCCAGCAGTTACTCGATCCCGAGGAGCTCCTACGAGCAGTACTTC.

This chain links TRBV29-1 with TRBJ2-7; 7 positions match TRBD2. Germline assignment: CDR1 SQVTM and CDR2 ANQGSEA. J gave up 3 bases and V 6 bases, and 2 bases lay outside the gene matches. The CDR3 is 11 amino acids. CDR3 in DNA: TGCAGCGTACGGGAGGACTACGAGCAGTACTTC. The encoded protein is CSVREDYEQYF.

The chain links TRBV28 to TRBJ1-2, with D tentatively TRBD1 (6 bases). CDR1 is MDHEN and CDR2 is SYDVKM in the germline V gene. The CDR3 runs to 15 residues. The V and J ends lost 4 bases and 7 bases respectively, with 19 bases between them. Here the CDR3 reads CASSSSGQGFGGYTF. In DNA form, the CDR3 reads TGTGCCAGCAGTTCCTCGGGGCAGGGGTTCGGTGGCTACACCTTC.